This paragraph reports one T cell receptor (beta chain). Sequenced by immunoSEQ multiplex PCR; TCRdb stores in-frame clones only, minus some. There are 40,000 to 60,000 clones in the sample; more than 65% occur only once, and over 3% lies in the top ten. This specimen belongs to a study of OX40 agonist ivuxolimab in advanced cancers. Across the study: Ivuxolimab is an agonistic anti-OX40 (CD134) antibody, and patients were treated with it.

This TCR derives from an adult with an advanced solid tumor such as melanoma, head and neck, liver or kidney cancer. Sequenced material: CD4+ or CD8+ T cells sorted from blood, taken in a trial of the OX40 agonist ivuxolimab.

Here the CDR3 reads CASSARGQKNTEAFF. As DNA, the CDR3 is TGCGCCAGCAGCGCGCGCGGACAGAAGAACACTGAAGCTTTCTTT. This chain joins TRBV5-1 and TRBJ1-1, with D tentatively TRBD1 (6 bases). Germline V gene lookup returns CDR1 SGHRS and CDR2 YFSETQ. CDR3 length equals 15 residues. The V end was cut by 4 bases, the J end by 1 base, with 14 bases between.